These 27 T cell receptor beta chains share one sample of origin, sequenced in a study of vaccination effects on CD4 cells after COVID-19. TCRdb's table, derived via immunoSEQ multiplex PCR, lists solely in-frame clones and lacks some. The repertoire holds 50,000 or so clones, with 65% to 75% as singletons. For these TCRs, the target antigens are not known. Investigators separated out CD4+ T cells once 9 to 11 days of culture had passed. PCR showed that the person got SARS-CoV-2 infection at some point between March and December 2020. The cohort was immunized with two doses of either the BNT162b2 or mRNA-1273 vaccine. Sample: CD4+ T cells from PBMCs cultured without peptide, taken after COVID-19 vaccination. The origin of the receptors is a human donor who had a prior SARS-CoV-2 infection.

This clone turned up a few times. The CDR3 coding sequence is TGTGCCAGCAGCTTTGGGTTCCGGGGGCCCACAGATACGCAGTATTTT. Its protein product is CASSFGFRGPTDTQYF. This chain connects TRBV11-2 to TRBJ2-3; D may match TRBD1 or TRBD2 (6 bases each). Germline V gene lookup returns CDR1 SGHAT and CDR2 FQNNGV. The CDR3 contains 16 residues. Deletions cut 3 bases from V and 2 bases from J, with 15 bases between.

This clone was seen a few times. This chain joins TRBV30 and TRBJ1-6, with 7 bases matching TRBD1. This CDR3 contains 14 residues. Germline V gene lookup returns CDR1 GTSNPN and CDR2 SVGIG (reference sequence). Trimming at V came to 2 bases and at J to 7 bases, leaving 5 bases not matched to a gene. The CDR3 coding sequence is TGTGCCTGGAGTCCGACAGGGAGGAATTCACCCCTCCACTTT. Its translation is CAWSPTGRNSPLHF.

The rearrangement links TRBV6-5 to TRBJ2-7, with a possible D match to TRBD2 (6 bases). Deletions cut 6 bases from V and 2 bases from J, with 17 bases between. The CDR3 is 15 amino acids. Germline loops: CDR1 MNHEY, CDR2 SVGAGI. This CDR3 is CASRPPGLRTYEQYF. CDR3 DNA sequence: TGTGCCAGCAGACCTCCGGGACTGCGGACCTACGAGCAGTACTTC.

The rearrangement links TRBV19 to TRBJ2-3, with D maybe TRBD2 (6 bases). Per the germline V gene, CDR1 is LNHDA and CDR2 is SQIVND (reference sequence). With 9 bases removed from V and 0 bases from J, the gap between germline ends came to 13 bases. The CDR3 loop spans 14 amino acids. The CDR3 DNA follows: TGTGCCAGCCGGGACTCCTATAGCACAGATACGCAGTATTTT. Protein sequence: CASRDSYSTDTQYF. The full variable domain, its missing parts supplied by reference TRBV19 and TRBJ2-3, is DGGITQSPKYLFRKEGQNVTLSCEQNLNHDAMYWYRQDPGQGLRLIYYSQIVNDFQKGDIAEGYSVSREKKESFPLTVTSAQKNPTAFYLCASRDSYSTDTQYFGPGTRLTVL.

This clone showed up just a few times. CDR3 sequence (DNA): TGTGCCACCAGTGATCCGAGGGGGACGGAAGAGACCCAGTACTTC. It yields the protein CATSDPRGTEETQYF. The genes are TRBV24-1 and TRBJ2-5; tentatively, D is TRBD1 (6 bases). The V gene's germline CDR1 is KGHDR and CDR2 SFDVKD. The CDR3 is made up of 15 amino acids. Between the trimmed V and J ends, which lost 3 bases and 3 bases, there was a span of 13 bases.

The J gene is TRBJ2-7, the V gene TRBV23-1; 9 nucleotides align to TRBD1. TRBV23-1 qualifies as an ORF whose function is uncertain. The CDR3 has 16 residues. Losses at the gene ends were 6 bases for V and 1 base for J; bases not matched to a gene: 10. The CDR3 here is CASSPSGDRDSYEQYF. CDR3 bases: TGCGCCAGCAGCCCGAGTGGGGACAGGGATTCCTACGAGCAGTACTTC.

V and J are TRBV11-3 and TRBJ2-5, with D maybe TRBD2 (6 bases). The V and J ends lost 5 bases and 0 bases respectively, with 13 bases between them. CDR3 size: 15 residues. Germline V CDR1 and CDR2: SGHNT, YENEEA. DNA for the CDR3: TGTGCCAGCAGCCATCGCGGGACCAACCAAGAGACCCAGTACTTC. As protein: CASSHRGTNQETQYF.

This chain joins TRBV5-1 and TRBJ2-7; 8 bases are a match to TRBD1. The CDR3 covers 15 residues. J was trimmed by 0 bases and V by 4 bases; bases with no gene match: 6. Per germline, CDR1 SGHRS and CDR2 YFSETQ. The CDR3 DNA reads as TGCGCCAGCAGCCCGCGGACAGGGAGCTCCTACGAGCAGTACTTC. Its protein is CASSPRTGSSYEQYF.

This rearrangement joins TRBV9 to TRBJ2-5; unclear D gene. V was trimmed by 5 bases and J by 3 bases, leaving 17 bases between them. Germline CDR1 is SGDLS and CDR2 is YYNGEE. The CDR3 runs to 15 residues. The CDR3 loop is CASSTAGGLEETQYF. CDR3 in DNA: TGTGCCAGCAGTACTGCTGGTGGCCTCGAAGAGACCCAGTACTTC.

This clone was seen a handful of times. CDR3 protein: CASSFLSIGNTIYF. As DNA, the CDR3 is TGTGCCAGCAGCTTTCTCTCCATCGGAAACACCATATATTTT. V usage is TRBV7-9 and J usage is TRBJ1-3, with D unclear. This CDR3 has 14 residues. With 3 bases removed from V and 4 bases from J, the gap between germline ends came to 10 bases. CDR1 is SEHNR, CDR2 FQNEAQ, per germline (reference sequence).

The CDR3 coding sequence is TGCGCCAGCAGCCCACGGGGGACTAGCGGGGCTTACAATGAGCAGTTCTTC. This encodes CASSPRGTSGAYNEQFF. The V and J genes are TRBV4-3 and TRBJ2-1; TRBD2 matches 13 bases. Germline V gene lookup returns CDR1 LGHNA and CDR2 YSLEER. This CDR3 comprises 17 residues. V gave up 4 bases and J gave up 4 bases; unmatched junction bases: 7.

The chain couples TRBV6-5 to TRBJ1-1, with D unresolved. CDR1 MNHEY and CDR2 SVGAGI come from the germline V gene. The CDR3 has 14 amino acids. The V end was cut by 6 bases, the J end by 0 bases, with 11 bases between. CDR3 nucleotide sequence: TGTGCCAGCAGCACTGAAATTATGAACACTGAAGCTTTCTTT. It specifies CASSTEIMNTEAFF.

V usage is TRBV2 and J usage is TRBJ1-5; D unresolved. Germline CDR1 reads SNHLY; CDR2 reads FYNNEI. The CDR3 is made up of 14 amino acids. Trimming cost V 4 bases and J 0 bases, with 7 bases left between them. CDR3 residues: CASSAKYSNQPQHF. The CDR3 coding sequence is TGTGCCAGCAGTGCTAAGTATAGCAATCAGCCCCAGCATTTT.

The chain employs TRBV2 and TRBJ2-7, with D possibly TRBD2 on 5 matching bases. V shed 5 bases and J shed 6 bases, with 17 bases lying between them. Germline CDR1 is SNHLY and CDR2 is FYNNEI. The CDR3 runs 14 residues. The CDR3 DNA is TGTGCCAGCAGTCCGGACTTTACTTACCTCGAGCAGTACTTC. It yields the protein CASSPDFTYLEQYF.

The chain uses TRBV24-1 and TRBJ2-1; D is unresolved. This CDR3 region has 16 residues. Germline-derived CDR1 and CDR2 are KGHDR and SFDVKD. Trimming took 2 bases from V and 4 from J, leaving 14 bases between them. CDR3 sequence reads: CATSDSISLTYNEQFF. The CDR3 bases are TGTGCCACCAGTGATTCCATTTCACTTACTTACAATGAGCAGTTCTTC.

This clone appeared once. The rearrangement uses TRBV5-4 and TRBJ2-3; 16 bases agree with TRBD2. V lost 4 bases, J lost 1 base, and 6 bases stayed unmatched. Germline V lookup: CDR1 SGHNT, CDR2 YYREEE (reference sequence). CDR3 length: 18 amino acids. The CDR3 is CASSRGTSGGAGTDTQYF. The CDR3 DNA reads TGTGCCAGCAGCCGCGGGACTAGCGGGGGGGCGGGCACAGATACGCAGTATTTT.

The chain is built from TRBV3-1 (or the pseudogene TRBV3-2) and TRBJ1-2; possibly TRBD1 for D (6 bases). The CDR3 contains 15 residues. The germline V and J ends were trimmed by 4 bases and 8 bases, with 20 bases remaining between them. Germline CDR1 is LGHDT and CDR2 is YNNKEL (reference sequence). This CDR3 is CASSPTRDNPEGYTF. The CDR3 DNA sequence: TGTGCCAGCAGCCCGACCCGGGACAACCCCGAAGGCTACACCTTC.

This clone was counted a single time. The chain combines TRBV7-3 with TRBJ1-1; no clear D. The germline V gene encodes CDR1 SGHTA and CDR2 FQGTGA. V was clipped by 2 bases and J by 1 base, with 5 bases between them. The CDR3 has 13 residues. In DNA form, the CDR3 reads TGTGCCAGCAGCTTAGAACCGAACACTGAAGCTTTCTTT. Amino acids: CASSLEPNTEAFF.

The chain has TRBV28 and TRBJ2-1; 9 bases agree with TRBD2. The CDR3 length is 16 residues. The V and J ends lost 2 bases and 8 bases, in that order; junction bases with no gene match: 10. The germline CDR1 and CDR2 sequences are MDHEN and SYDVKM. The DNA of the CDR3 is TGTGCCAGCAGTTTAAGGTGGGGTAGCGGGAGAGATGAGCAGTTCTTC. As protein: CASSLRWGSGRDEQFF.

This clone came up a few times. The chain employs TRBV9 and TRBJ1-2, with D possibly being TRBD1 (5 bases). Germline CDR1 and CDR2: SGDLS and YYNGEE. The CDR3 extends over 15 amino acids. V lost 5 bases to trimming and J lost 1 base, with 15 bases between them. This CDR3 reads CASSRGAAYNYGYTF. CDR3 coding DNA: TGTGCCAGCAGTCGGGGCGCCGCGTATAACTATGGCTACACCTTC.

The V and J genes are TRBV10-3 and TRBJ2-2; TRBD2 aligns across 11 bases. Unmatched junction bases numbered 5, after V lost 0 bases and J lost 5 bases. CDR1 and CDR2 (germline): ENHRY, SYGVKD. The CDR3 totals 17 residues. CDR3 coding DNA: TGTGCCATCAGTGAGTCGACTAGCGGGATGGATACCGGGGAGCTGTTTTTT. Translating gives CAISESTSGMDTGELFF.

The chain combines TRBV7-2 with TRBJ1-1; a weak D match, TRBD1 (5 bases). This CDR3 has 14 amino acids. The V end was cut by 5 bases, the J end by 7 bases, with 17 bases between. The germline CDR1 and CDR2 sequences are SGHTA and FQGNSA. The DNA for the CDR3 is TGTGCCAGCAGCGACCGGGCCCGGAGGGGTGAAGCTTTCTTT. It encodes CASSDRARRGEAFF.

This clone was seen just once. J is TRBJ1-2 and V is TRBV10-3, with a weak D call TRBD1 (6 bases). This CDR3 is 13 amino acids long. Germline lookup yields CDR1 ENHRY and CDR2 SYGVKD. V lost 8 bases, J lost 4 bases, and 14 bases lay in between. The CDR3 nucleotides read TGTGCCATCGGAAGTCAGGGGACCTATGGCTACACCTTC. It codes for CAIGSQGTYGYTF.

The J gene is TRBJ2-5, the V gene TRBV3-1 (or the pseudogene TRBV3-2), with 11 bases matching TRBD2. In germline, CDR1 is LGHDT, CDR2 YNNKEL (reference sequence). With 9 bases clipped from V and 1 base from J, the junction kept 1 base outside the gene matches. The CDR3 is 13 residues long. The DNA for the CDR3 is TGTGCCAGTGGGACTAGCGGCCAAGAGACCCAGTACTTC. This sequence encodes CASGTSGQETQYF.

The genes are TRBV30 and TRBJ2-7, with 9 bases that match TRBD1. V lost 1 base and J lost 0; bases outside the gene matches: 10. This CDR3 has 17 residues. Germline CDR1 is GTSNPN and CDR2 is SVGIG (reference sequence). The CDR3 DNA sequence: TGTGCCTGGAGTGGAACCCCGGGACAGGGAACCTCCTACGAGCAGTACTTC. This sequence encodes CAWSGTPGQGTSYEQYF.

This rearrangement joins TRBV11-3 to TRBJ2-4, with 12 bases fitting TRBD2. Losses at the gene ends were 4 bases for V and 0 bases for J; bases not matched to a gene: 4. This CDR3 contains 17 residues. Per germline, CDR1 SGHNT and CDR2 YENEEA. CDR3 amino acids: CASSSLTSGRAKNIQYF. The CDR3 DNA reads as TGTGCCAGCAGCTCCTTGACTAGCGGGAGAGCCAAAAACATTCAGTACTTC.

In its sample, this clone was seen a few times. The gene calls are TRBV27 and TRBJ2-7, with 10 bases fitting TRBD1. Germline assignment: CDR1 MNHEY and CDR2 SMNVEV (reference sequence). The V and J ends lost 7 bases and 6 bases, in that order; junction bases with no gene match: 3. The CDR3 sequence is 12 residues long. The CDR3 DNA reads TGTGCCAGCACCCGGACAGGGGGCGAGCAGTACTTC. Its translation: CASTRTGGEQYF.